This TCR beta chain was recovered during a study of blood T cell repertoires in COVID-19. Across the whole study: Samples of COVID-19 (acute and convalescent) were obtained from the United States, Italy and Spain. PBMCs, B-cell-depleted T cells, or T cells were the source of the cDNA or gDNA that made up the material.

In the original processing: Scientists estimated how many nucleated cells there were by amplifying reference gene primers. Here immunoSEQ multiplex PCR was the method, and the copy in TCRdb shows in-frame clones only, minus some. V and J calls and clone size follow that table, whereas D and trimming were derived from the DNA. The sample contains about 480,000 clones, 88% of which appear only once. CDR1 and CDR2 (germline): MGHRA, YSYEKL. There are 14 residues in the CDR3. V lost 0 bases, J lost 8 bases, and 3 bases stayed unmatched. The gene calls are TRBV4-1 and TRBJ1-4, with 7 bases that match TRBD1. The receptor's source is a woman aged 50 to 60 with COVID-19, enrolled during active disease. Input material: peripheral blood. The CDR3 loop is CASSQDLQGEKLFF. CDR3 DNA sequence: TGCGCCAGCAGCCAAGATCTACAGGGGGAAAAACTGTTTTTT.